This TCR beta chain originates from a study of radiation and T cells in renal cell carcinoma. Regarding time point: blood 4 weeks post-SBRT, at nephrectomy. Documented treatment: 15 Gy SBRT to primary tumor, nephrectomy 4 weeks later. The CDR3 covers 13 residues. Trimming left V 5 bases short and J 1 base short, with 8 bases between. Looked up from germline, CDR1 is MNHNS and CDR2 is SASEGT. Clones were read by immunoSEQ multiplex PCR, and TCRdb kept only the in-frame ones, dropping some. The sample includes over 120,000 clones, 65% to 90% of them seen just once. This sequence was found in a woman aged 45-65 years with renal cell carcinoma. Here the sequenced sample was blood, taken from a patient whose treatment included radiotherapy and nephrectomy. The chain uses TRBV6-1 and TRBJ1-1; D remains ambiguous. DNA of the CDR3: TGTGCCAGCAGTAGAGAGTGGAACACTGAAGCTTTCTTT. This sequence encodes CASSREWNTEAFF.